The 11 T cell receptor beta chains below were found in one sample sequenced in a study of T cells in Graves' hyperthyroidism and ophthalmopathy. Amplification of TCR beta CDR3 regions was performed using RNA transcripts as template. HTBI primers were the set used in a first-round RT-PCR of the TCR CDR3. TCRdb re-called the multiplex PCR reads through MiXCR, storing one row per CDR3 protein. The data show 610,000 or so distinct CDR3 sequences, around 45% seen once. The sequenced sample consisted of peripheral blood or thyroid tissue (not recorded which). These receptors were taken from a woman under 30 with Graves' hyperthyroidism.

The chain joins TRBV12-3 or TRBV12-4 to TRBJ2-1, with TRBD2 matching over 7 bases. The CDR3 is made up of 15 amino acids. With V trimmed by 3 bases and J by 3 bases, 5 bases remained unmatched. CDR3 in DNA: TGTGCCAGCAGTTTTGCGGGAGTAGTCTACAATGAGCAGTTCTTC. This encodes CASSFAGVVYNEQFF.

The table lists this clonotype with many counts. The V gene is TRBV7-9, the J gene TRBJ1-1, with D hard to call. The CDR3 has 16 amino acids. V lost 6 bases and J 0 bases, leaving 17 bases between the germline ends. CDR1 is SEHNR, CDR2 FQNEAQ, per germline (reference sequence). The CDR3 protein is CASSLRRPPVNTEAFF. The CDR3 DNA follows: TGTGCCAGCAGTCTTCGCAGGCCGCCGGTGAACACTGAAGCTTTCTTT.

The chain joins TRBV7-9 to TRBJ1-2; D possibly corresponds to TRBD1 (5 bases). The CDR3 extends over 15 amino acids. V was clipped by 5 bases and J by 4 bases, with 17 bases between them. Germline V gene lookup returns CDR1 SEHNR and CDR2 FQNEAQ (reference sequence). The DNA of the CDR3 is TGTGCCAGCAGCCAAGAGTGGGGACCGGCCTATGGCTACACCTTC. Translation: CASSQEWGPAYGYTF.

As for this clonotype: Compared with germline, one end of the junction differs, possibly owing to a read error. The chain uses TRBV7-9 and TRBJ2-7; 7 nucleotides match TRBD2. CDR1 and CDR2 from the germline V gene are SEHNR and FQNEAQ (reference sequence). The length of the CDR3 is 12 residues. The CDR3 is CAGSPSGREQYF. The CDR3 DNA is TGTGCCGGCAGCCCGTCCGGGAGGGAGCAGTACTTC.

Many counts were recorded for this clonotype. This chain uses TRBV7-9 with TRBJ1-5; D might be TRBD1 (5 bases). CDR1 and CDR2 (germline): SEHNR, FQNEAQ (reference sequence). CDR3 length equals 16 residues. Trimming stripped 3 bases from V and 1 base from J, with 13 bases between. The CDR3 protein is CASSLGGGWSNQPQHF. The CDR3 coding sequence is TGTGCCAGCAGCTTGGGCGGGGGATGGAGCAATCAGCCCCAGCATTTT.

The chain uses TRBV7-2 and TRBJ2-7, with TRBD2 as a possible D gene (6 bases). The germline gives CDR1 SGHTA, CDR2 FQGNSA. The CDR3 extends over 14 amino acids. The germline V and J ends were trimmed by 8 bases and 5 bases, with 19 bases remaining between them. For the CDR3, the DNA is TGTGCCAGCGGTTTAGCGGAAATGGAAAACGAGCAGTACTTC. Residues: CASGLAEMENEQYF.

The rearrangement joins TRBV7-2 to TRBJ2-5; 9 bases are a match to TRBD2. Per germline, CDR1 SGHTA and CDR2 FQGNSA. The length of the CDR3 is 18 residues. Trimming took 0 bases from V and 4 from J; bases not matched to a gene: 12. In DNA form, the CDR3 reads TGTGCCAGCAGCTTAGCAGGGGCGGGAGGGCCTAAGGGAGAGACCCAGTACTTC. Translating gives CASSLAGAGGPKGETQYF.

In nucleotides, the CDR3 is TGCAGCGTTGATCGCGGGATCTACAATGAGCAGTACTTC. Its translation is CSVDRGIYNEQYF. The rearrangement uses TRBV29-1 and TRBJ2-5; D is perhaps TRBD2 (6 bases). The CDR3 is 13 residues long. Deletions cut 3 bases from V and 11 bases from J, with 19 bases between. The V gene's germline CDR1 is SQVTM and CDR2 ANQGSEA.

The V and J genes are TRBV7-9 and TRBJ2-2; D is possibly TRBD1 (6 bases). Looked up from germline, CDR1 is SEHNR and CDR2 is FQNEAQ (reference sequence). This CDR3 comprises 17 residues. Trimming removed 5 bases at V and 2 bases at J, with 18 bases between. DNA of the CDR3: TGTGCCAGCAGCCTCGATGGGGGCTTTACCAACACCGGGGAGCTGTTTTTT. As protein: CASSLDGGFTNTGELFF.

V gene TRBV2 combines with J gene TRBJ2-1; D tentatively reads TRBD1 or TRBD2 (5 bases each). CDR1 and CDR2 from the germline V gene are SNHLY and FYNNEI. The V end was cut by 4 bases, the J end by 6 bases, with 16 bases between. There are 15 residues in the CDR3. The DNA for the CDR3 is TGTGCCAGCAGTGGGGAGTGGGGCCGGGCCAATGAGCAGTTCTTC. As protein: CASSGEWGRANEQFF.

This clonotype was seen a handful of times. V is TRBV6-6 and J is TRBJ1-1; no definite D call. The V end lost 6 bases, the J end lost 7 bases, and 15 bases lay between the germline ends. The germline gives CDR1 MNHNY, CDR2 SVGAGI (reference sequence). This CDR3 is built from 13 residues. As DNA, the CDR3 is TGTGCCAGCAGCCCTACAGCGCCCGTTGAAGCTTTCTTT. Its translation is CASSPTAPVEAFF.